The 5 T cell receptor beta chains reported below all come from one sample, sequenced in a study of beta chain features in type 1 diabetes. Study results and limitations: There was a moderate but significant shortening of TCRB CDR3s in all four CD4+ subsets of Type 1 diabetes patients.

What these receptors recognize is not known. Investigators reverse transcribed all isolated RNA, so they sequenced expressed TCRB transcripts. Repertoires were generated with immunoSEQ multiplex PCR, while TCRdb's copy carries only in-frame clones and drops some. The table shows 200,000 to 250,000 clones, with 11% to 15% occurring only once. Sequencing was carried out using naive CD4+ T cells from blood. The receptors stem from a man aged 25-40 years with type 1 diabetes.

This clone occurred a few times. The chain has TRBV6-5 and TRBJ1-2, with TRBD1 as a possible D gene (6 bases). The CDR3 extends over 15 amino acids. The germline CDR1 and CDR2 sequences are MNHEY and SVGAGI. The ends were cut back, 8 bases at V and 1 base at J, with 17 bases in the middle. The CDR3 loop reads CASALGGRVNYGYTF. CDR3 bases: TGTGCCAGCGCCCTTGGGGGCAGAGTTAACTATGGCTACACCTTC.

The J gene is TRBJ1-6, the V gene TRBV5-4, with a weak D call TRBD1 (5 bases). The length of the CDR3 is 15 residues. Looked up from germline, CDR1 is SGHNT and CDR2 is YYREEE (reference sequence). With 1 base removed from V and 7 bases from J, the gap between germline ends came to 12 bases. The chain's CDR3 is CASSLSQGVNSPLHF. The CDR3 coding sequence is TGTGCCAGCAGCTTGTCCCAGGGTGTAAATTCACCCCTCCACTTT.

The chain is built from TRBV5-1 and TRBJ2-7; no firm D call. Germline CDR1 is SGHRS and CDR2 is YFSETQ. CDR3 length equals 13 residues. Trimming removed 2 bases at V and 7 bases at J, with 13 bases between. The CDR3 here is CASSFWSSGEQYF. CDR3 nucleotides: TGCGCCAGCAGCTTTTGGTCTAGTGGTGAGCAGTACTTC.

V gene TRBV5-6 combines with J gene TRBJ1-5; 7 bases agree with TRBD1. CDR1 is SGHDT, CDR2 YYEEEE, per germline. This CDR3 region has 14 residues. J was trimmed by 3 bases and V by 6 bases; bases with no gene match: 6. The CDR3 region is CASNVRGPNQPQHF. The CDR3, as DNA: TGTGCCAGCAACGTAAGGGGGCCCAATCAGCCCCAGCATTTT.

This clone was recorded a few times. The chain uses TRBV5-4 and TRBJ2-7, with D maybe TRBD1 (5 bases). Trimming left V 1 base short and J 3 bases short, with 11 bases between. The CDR3 has 14 amino acids. Germline CDR1 is SGHNT and CDR2 is YYREEE (reference sequence). This CDR3 reads CASSLQGTSYEQYF. DNA for the CDR3: TGTGCCAGCAGCTTGCAGGGCACCAGCTACGAGCAGTACTTC.